This T cell receptor beta chain comes out of a study of graft-versus-host responses after intestinal transplantation (dated by TCRdb to the early 2020s). With regard to the full study: The transplants that recipients received were multivisceral, liver-intestinal, or isolated intestinal. A cohort of 24 intestinal transplant recipients, including one retransplant, was enrolled, and a few patients lacking pretransplant specimens were excluded. Donor T cell macrochimerism was defined as a peak of at least 4% donor T cells among recipient peripheral blood mononuclear cells. To identify alloreactive clones, pre-transplant mixed lymphocyte reaction products were sequenced and then compared with unstimulated pre-transplant donor and recipient T cells. Instead of going to the commercial service, samples from three later patients were sequenced in-house on an Illumina MiSeq and processed with MiXCR. Bulk TCR-beta CDR3 sequencing was used to track graft-versus-host and host-versus-graft alloreactive T cell clones in the graft, circulation and bone marrow after intestinal transplantation. Every recipient was given anti-thymocyte globulin induction, then maintenance tacrolimus and steroids for about 3 years.

With respect to this clone: It lacks a known antigen. The junction shows a germline mismatch at one end, possibly a read error.

Library preparation employed the immunoSEQ multiplex PCR assay. For most patients, genomic DNA was isolated with the Qiagen DNeasy Blood and Tissue Kit and shipped frozen to Adaptive Biotechnologies for TCR sequencing. For most patients, genomic DNA was subjected to high-throughput TCR-beta CDR3 sequencing by Adaptive Biotechnologies. The source study handled its data this way. Adaptive's ImmunoSEQ software supplied the TCR sequencing data for 15 to 20 patients, while MiXCR and VDJtools were used to process a few other patients. To correct CD4 versus CD8 sorting errors, any sequence found in both subsets at a frequency ratio below 5:1 was removed. Because the origin of CDR3 nucleotide sequences shared between donor and recipient could not be assigned, those sequences were removed. At least 2-fold expansion over unstimulated cells and a minimum CFSE-low frequency of 0.002% (template counts) or 0.001% (read counts) were required for clones to be classified as alloreactive. Clones detected in sequenced pre-transplant spleen, lymph node, or MLR CFSE-low populations of the donor or recipient were defined as mappable. The cumulative frequency of alloreactive clones was calculated as a percentage of all sequences, weighted by copy number. Sourced from immuneACCESS, this table was stored by TCRdb with only in-frame sequences that have V and J called. A share of the clones is absent; for the studies checked, an unresolved V gene accounts for under half, and the remainder has no known explanation. The DNA was the basis for D and trimming; V, J and clone size are from that table. Here the sample has approximately 90,000 clones; 88% occur a single time. In total, the top ten clones hold approximately 0.28% of the sample.

The CDR3 goes from the cysteine to the phenylalanine over 11 residues. CDR3 DNA is the only sequence kept; it has 33 bases, read in frame from the first base. The germline V gene (reference sequence) yields SSHAT for CDR1 and FNYEAQ for CDR2. Read against the paper, the sample's time point label means: cells obtained before transplantation from donor or recipient. CD3+CD4+ and CD3+CD8+ populations were FACS-sorted from unstimulated pre-transplant donor and recipient cells taken from spleen or lymph nodes. Broad study findings and their caveats: The relatively low number and heterogeneity of intestinal transplant patients limited the conclusions. Early after transplant, peak levels of circulating GvH clones were found to be associated with declines in HvG clones. Patients with donor T cell macrochimerism had high GvH to HvG T cell clonal ratios in their allografts. GvH clones were detected in recipient bone marrow, and some of these GvH clones were observed earlier in ileal mucosa or blood, consistent with an intestinal mucosal origin.

The clonotype originates from a human donor who was the organ donor for an intestinal transplant. The V and J genes are TRBV7-7 and TRBJ2-5, with an unclear D gene assignment. The sequencing here drew on unstimulated CD4+ T cells sorted from spleen or lymph node cells, taken before transplant. The bases are TGTGCTAGCAGCCCCGGGGAGACCCAGTACTTC. It specifies CASSPGETQYF.